Below, one T cell receptor beta chain is given with its context. Its antigen is unidentified. After constant-region reverse-primer amplification, full-length variable regions underwent semi-nested PCR with Nested Universal Primer A. TCRdb called the 5' RACE reads again in MiXCR, with one record for every CDR3 protein. In the table there are 35,000 to 50,000 distinct CDR3 sequences, 22% of which are singletons. The sorted Tregs were CD4+CD25+CD127-/low cells. The CDR3 has 17 residues. J lost 5 bases, V lost 4 bases, and 9 bases had no gene match. Germline values: CDR1 SGHVS, CDR2 FQNEAQ. Notes on the study in general: Greatest tumor Treg TCR overlap was with tumor naive CD4+ cells.

Material for sequencing was Tregs sorted from blood. The chain recombines TRBV7-8 with TRBJ2-3, with TRBD2 identical over 13 bases. The TCR comes from a female donor with breast cancer. In DNA form, the CDR3 reads TGTGCCAGCAGCTACCGGGGACTAGCGGGAACGATAGATACGCAGTATTTT. Its protein is CASSYRGLAGTIDTQYF.